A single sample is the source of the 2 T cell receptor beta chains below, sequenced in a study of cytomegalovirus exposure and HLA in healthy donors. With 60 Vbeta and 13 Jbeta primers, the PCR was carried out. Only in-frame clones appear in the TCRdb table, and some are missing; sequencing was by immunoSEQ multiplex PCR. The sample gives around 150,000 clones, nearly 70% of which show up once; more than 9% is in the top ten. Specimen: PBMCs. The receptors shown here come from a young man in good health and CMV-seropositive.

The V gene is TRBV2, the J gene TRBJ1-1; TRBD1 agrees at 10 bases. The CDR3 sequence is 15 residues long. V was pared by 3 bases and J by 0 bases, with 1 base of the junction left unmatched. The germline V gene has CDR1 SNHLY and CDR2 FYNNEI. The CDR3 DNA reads TGTGCCAGCAGTGAGGGACAGGGGCTGAACACTGAAGCTTTCTTT. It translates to CASSEGQGLNTEAFF. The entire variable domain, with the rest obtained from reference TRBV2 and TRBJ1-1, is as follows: EPEVTQTPSHQVTQMGQEVILRCVPISNHLYFYWYRQILGQKVEFLVSFYNNEISEKSEIFDDQFSVERPDGSNFTLKIRSTKLEDSAMYFCASSEGQGLNTEAFFGQGTRLTVV.

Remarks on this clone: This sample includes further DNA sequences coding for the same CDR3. Written as DNA, the CDR3 is TGCGCCAGCAGCTACGGACAGGGGACTGGGGCCAACGTCCTGACTTTC. This sequence encodes CASSYGQGTGANVLTF. V and J are TRBV5-1 and TRBJ2-6, with TRBD1 matching over 9 bases. The CDR3 totals 16 residues. The junction had 3 bases not matched to a gene; V was cut back by 3 bases and J by 2 bases. Germline-derived CDR1 and CDR2 are SGHRS and YFSETQ.